In this sample, the clone carrying this TCR beta chain turned up a few times. This sample is drawn from a study of blood T cell repertoires in COVID-19. Study processing details: Reference gene primer amplification yielded estimated nucleated cell counts. TCRdb keeps only in-frame clones here, not all; method: immunoSEQ multiplex PCR. V, J and clone size reflect that table, while D and trimming were determined from the DNA. The repertoire includes 200,000 to 250,000 clones, about nine tenths of them detected once, and approximately 2.5% sits in the top ten. Trimming cost V 3 bases and J 4 bases, with 21 bases left between them. Germline V gives CDR1 SQVTM, CDR2 ANQGSEA. CDR3 length: 16 amino acids.

The material sequenced was peripheral blood. The receptor was isolated from a man in his thirties or forties with COVID-19, enrolled during active disease. The gene calls are TRBV29-1 and TRBJ1-2; perhaps TRBD1 as D (5 bases). In nucleotides, the CDR3 is TGCAGCGTTGACCCTACTTCAGGGATAGGACCCTATGGCTACACCTTC. This codes for CSVDPTSGIGPYGYTF.